What follows are 29 T cell receptor beta chains derived from one specimen sequenced in a study of T cells in pancreatic ductal adenocarcinoma. Surgery without prior neoadjuvant therapy was the treatment of the selected pancreatic ductal adenocarcinoma patients. TCRdb's copy holds only in-frame clones and misses some; the assay was immunoSEQ multiplex PCR. The sample lists about 2,600 clones; roughly 69% were seen once. Sequenced sample: pancreatic tumor tissue. The receptors come from a human donor with pancreatic ductal adenocarcinoma.

The chain uses TRBV18 and TRBJ2-3, with D perhaps matching TRBD1 (7 bases). Per germline, CDR1 KGHSH and CDR2 LQKENI. This CDR3 region has 14 residues. V was pared by 4 bases and J by 3 bases, with 11 bases between. For the CDR3, the DNA is TGTGCCAGCTCACAACAGGGGAGGACAGATACGCAGTATTTT. It translates to CASSQQGRTDTQYF.

The chain joins TRBV11-3 to TRBJ2-1; D ambiguous. Looked up from germline, CDR1 is SGHNT and CDR2 is YENEEA. Trimming took off 0 bases at V and 8 bases at J, with 17 bases between the two ends. The CDR3 is 16 residues long. CDR3 nucleotide sequence: TGTGCCAGCAGCTTAGAACCCGATCTCGCGATCCATGAGCAGTTCTTC. Encoded protein: CASSLEPDLAIHEQFF.

The chain recombines TRBV9 with TRBJ2-3; D call uncertain. Germline V lookup: CDR1 SGDLS, CDR2 YYNGEE. The CDR3 consists of 13 residues. V shed 0 bases and J shed 1 base, with 3 bases lying between them. The CDR3, as DNA: TGTGCCAGCAGCGTAGGGGGCACAGATACGCAGTATTTT. Its translation is CASSVGGTDTQYF.

The chain carries TRBV6-9 and TRBJ2-7; 8 bases fit TRBD1. The V gene's germline CDR1 is MNHGY and CDR2 SVAAGI. The CDR3 sequence is 15 residues long. Losses at the gene ends were 5 bases for V and 3 bases for J; bases not matched to a gene: 9. This CDR3 is CASSEQGVENYEQYF. CDR3 nucleotides: TGTGCCAGCAGTGAACAGGGGGTGGAGAACTACGAGCAGTACTTC.

This clone appeared a few times. The DNA for the CDR3 is TGTGCCAGCAGTTTCCCTCTAACCCCTGGGGAGCAGTACTTC. Translating it yields CASSFPLTPGEQYF. The rearrangement joins TRBV5-5 to TRBJ2-7; D gene ambiguous. This CDR3 has 14 residues. Germline-derived CDR1 and CDR2 are SGHKS and YYEKEE (reference sequence). Trimming stripped 5 bases from V and 7 bases from J, with 19 bases between.

This chain joins TRBV29-1 and TRBJ2-7; D tentatively fits TRBD1 or TRBD2 (5 bases each). The CDR3 contains 11 residues. V lost 7 bases to trimming and J lost 4 bases, with 11 bases between them. The germline V gene has CDR1 SQVTM and CDR2 ANQGSEA. The CDR3 here is CSAQGAYEQYF. CDR3 nucleotide sequence: TGCAGCGCTCAGGGAGCGTACGAGCAGTACTTC.

The DNA of the CDR3 is TGTGCCACAAGGGGGACTAGCGGGAGTAAGGAAAATGAGCAGTTCTTC. Translating it yields CATRGTSGSKENEQFF. The chain combines TRBV6-6 with TRBJ2-1, with 14 bases lining up with TRBD2. The CDR3 loop spans 16 amino acids. Germline V gene data show CDR1 as MNHNY and CDR2 as SVGAGI (reference sequence). The J segment lost 7 bases and the V segment lost 10 bases, leaving 12 bases of the junction unmatched.

The chain has TRBV5-1 and TRBJ2-3; 8 bases fit TRBD1. V shed 6 bases and J 1 base; nucleotides not matched to a gene: 1. The CDR3 covers 13 residues. Per the germline V gene, CDR1 is SGHRS and CDR2 is YFSETQ. CDR3 residues: CASTTGGTDTQYF. The DNA of the CDR3 is TGCGCCAGCACGACAGGGGGCACAGATACGCAGTATTTT.

Relative to its sample, this clone is large. The chain joins TRBV5-4 to TRBJ2-1, with 11 bases that match TRBD2. The CDR3 is made up of 15 amino acids. The germline V gene encodes CDR1 SGHNT and CDR2 YYREEE (reference sequence). V trimming: 5 bases; J trimming: 8 bases; junction bases outside the gene matches: 9. The CDR3 nucleotides read TGTGCCAGCAGTTTCCTAGCGGGAGGAATGTATGAGCAGTTCTTC. Protein product: CASSFLAGGMYEQFF.

The chain recombines TRBV7-9 with TRBJ1-1; tentative D call: TRBD1 (5 bases). Germline CDR1 is SEHNR and CDR2 is FQNEAQ (reference sequence). The CDR3 has 13 residues. Trimming cost V 4 bases and J 5 bases, with 11 bases left between them. The CDR3 is CASSSGRGTEAFF. CDR3 DNA sequence: TGTGCCAGCAGCTCAGGGAGGGGAACTGAAGCTTTCTTT.

The V gene is TRBV4-3, the J gene TRBJ2-5; tentatively, D is TRBD2 (6 bases). The CDR3 totals 15 residues. The germline gives CDR1 LGHNA, CDR2 YSLEER. The V gene lost 4 bases and the J gene lost 2 bases, with 14 bases spanning the gap. The CDR3 sequence is CASSRGVTRQETQYF. The CDR3 nucleotides are TGCGCCAGCAGCCGAGGGGTGACTAGACAAGAGACCCAGTACTTC.

The chain employs TRBV6-5 and TRBJ1-1, with 9 bases fitting TRBD1. CDR1 is MNHEY and CDR2 is SVGAGI in the germline V gene. V lost 7 bases to trimming and J lost 6 bases; unmatched junction nucleotides: 6. This CDR3 has 13 residues. CDR3 in amino acids: CASTYRDRAEAFF. The CDR3 DNA reads TGTGCCAGCACCTACCGGGACAGGGCTGAAGCTTTCTTT.

The J gene is TRBJ2-1, the V gene TRBV6-6; D is ambiguous. From germline, CDR1 is MNHNY and CDR2 SVGAGI (reference sequence). With 5 bases removed from V and 9 bases from J, the gap between germline ends came to 8 bases. This CDR3 region has 11 residues. The CDR3 DNA reads as TGTGCCAGCAGTGAAAACTCTGAGCAGTTCTTC. Residues: CASSENSEQFF.

The chain links TRBV28 to TRBJ2-7; 9 bases are a match to TRBD1. Germline assignment: CDR1 MDHEN and CDR2 SYDVKM. Trimming removed 8 bases from V and 1 base from J; junction bases left unmatched: 9. The CDR3 covers 15 residues. CDR3 bases: TGTGCCAGCCGAAGCTGGGACAGGGCGTCCTACGAGCAGTACTTC. Its translation is CASRSWDRASYEQYF.

The rearrangement joins TRBV12-5 to TRBJ2-1; D is perhaps TRBD1 (6 bases). The germline V gene has CDR1 LGHNT and CDR2 FRNRAP. This CDR3 contains 15 residues. Trimming pared 1 base from V and 12 bases from J, leaving 19 bases between. The CDR3 bases are TGTGCTAGTGGTTTGGCCGGGACAACGCAGCGGCGGCAGTTCTTC. It specifies CASGLAGTTQRRQFF.

The chain joins TRBV10-1 to TRBJ2-5, with 7 bases matching TRBD2. CDR3 length: 16 amino acids. After removal of 7 bases from V and 5 bases from J, the junction contained 16 bases not matched to a gene. Looked up from germline, CDR1 is WNHNN and CDR2 is SYGVQD (reference sequence). The DNA for the CDR3 is TGCGCCAGCATGGCCGGAGGTCCGGGGGGTTGGGAGACCCAGTACTTC. Translation gives CASMAGGPGGWETQYF.

The V and J genes are TRBV9 and TRBJ2-2, with a possible D match to TRBD2 (7 bases). This CDR3 has 16 amino acids. The germline V gene has CDR1 SGDLS and CDR2 YYNGEE. Trimming removed 0 bases from V and 4 bases from J, with 13 bases in between. The CDR3 region has the DNA TGTGCCAGCAGCGTAGTGGCGGGGGCTGGCACCGGGGAGCTGTTTTTT. Translated: CASSVVAGAGTGELFF.

This clone was detected once. The V and J genes are TRBV28 and TRBJ2-7; TRBD1 matches at 7 bases. Trimming took 3 bases from V and 6 from J; bases not matched to a gene: 11. Germline CDR1 and CDR2: MDHEN and SYDVKM. The CDR3 has 15 residues. This chain's CDR3 is CASSFYYGQAGEQYF. CDR3 sequence (DNA): TGTGCCAGCAGTTTCTACTACGGACAGGCGGGCGAGCAGTACTTC.

The chain is built from TRBV27 and TRBJ2-6; D gene ambiguous. Germline CDR1 MNHEY, CDR2 SMNVEV (reference sequence). V shed 6 bases and J shed 1 base, with 16 bases lying between them. The CDR3 has 17 residues. The CDR3 loop is CASSIGGSFSGANVLTF. In DNA, the CDR3 is TGTGCCAGCAGCATAGGTGGCAGCTTTTCTGGGGCCAACGTCCTGACTTTC.

V gene TRBV5-1 combines with J gene TRBJ2-3; 8 bases are shared with TRBD1. The CDR3 is made up of 14 amino acids. V gave up 0 bases and J gave up 15 bases; unmatched junction bases: 12. Germline values: CDR1 SGHRS, CDR2 YFSETQ. CDR3 DNA sequence: TGCGCCAGCAGCTTGGCAAGGCCAGGGGGCGGGCAATATTTT. Its translation is CASSLARPGGGQYF.

The chain is built from TRBV12-2 and TRBJ2-3; the D call TRBD2 from the table was never checked on the DNA. TRBV12-2 is an annotated pseudogene. This CDR3 spans 19 amino acids. Here the CDR3 DNA reads TGTGCAAGTCGCTTAGAAGGTTCTAGCGGGCCTCTTGGGGGAGATACGCAGTATTTT. Translated, it gives CASRLEGSSGPLGGDTQYF.

This sequence joins TRBV6-6 and TRBJ2-3; D gene unclear. Trimming removed 9 bases from V and 6 bases from J, with 22 bases in between. This CDR3 is 15 amino acids long. The germline CDR1 and CDR2 sequences are MNHNY and SVGAGI (reference sequence). The CDR3 bases are TGTGCCAGTCGAGACGACGGAGTCGGATGGGATACGCAGTATTTT. Protein: CASRDDGVGWDTQYF.

The V and J genes are TRBV11-3 and TRBJ2-7; 7 bases fit TRBD1. Germline lookup yields CDR1 SGHNT and CDR2 YENEEA. Trimming at V came to 7 bases and at J to 1 base, leaving 7 bases not matched to a gene. The CDR3 covers 14 residues. For the CDR3, the DNA is TGTGCCAGCACCGGGACAGTCGTTTCCTACGAGCAGTACTTC. This translates into CASTGTVVSYEQYF.

V and J are TRBV7-2 and TRBJ2-1; D gene unclear. The V gene lost 3 bases and the J gene lost 7 bases, with 13 bases spanning the gap. Germline CDR1 and CDR2: SGHTA and FQGNSA. This CDR3 region has 14 residues. CDR3 amino acids: CASSLSLVWNEQFF. CDR3 in DNA: TGTGCCAGCAGCTTGAGCCTAGTATGGAATGAGCAGTTCTTC. Supplemented by reference TRBV7-2 and TRBJ2-1, the full variable domain reads GAGVSQSPSNKVTEKGKDVELRCDPISGHTALYWYRQSLGQGLEFLIYFQGNSAPDKSGLPSDRFSAERTGGSVSTLTIQRTQQEDSAVYLCASSLSLVWNEQFFGPGTRLTVL.

The chain combines TRBV7-6 with TRBJ2-2, with 9 positions matching TRBD2. This CDR3 contains 14 residues. V was pared by 3 bases and J by 7 bases, with 3 bases of the junction left unmatched. Germline V gene data show CDR1 as SGHVS and CDR2 as FNYEAQ. The CDR3 here is CASSFSSGDGELFF. The CDR3 coding sequence is TGTGCCAGCAGCTTCTCTAGCGGGGACGGGGAGCTGTTTTTT.

The chain carries TRBV6-5 and TRBJ2-1, with 13 nucleotides matching TRBD2. Per germline, CDR1 MNHEY and CDR2 SVGAGI. The CDR3 extends over 15 amino acids. Trimming removed 1 base from V and 6 bases from J; junction bases left unmatched: 0. CDR3 in amino acids: CASSYWTSGSNEQFF. CDR3 bases: TGTGCCAGCAGTTACTGGACTAGCGGGAGCAATGAGCAGTTCTTC.

This chain joins TRBV6-5 and TRBJ2-7, with a tentative D call TRBD1 (6 bases). V shed 3 bases and J shed 4 bases, with 13 bases lying between them. The CDR3 is made up of 14 amino acids. Germline V gene data show CDR1 as MNHEY and CDR2 as SVGAGI. The DNA for the CDR3 is TGTGCCAGCAGTTATTTGGACAGCCTTTACGAGCAGTACTTC. Translation: CASSYLDSLYEQYF.

CDR3 protein: CAWSLWDFSTDTQYF. The CDR3 DNA is TGTGCCTGGAGTCTATGGGACTTTAGCACAGATACGCAGTATTTT. V and J are TRBV30 and TRBJ2-3, with D possibly being TRBD2 (6 bases). Germline values: CDR1 GTSNPN, CDR2 SVGIG (reference sequence). The CDR3 spans 15 residues. Trimming removed 2 bases at V and 0 bases at J, with 12 bases between.

The chain couples TRBV5-4 to TRBJ2-1; the D gene could be TRBD1 or TRBD2 (5 bases each). Germline V gene sequence: CDR1 SGHNT, CDR2 YYREEE (reference sequence). This CDR3 has 17 amino acids. V was clipped by 4 bases and J by 4 bases, with 21 bases between them. This CDR3 reads CASSIPGTTWKYNEQFF. Written as DNA, the CDR3 is TGTGCCAGCAGCATACCCGGGACGACGTGGAAGTACAATGAGCAGTTCTTC.